The next 32 T cell receptor beta chains were all read from a single sample in a study of breast tumors, draining lymph nodes, adjacent tissues. TCRdb recomputed calls from the multiplex PCR reads with MiXCR, one row per CDR3 protein. The data show approximately 190,000 distinct CDR3 sequences, roughly 31% seen once. Axillary draining lymph nodes of breast cancer patients supplied the node samples. The sample comprised axillary lymph node tissue. These receptors were taken from a female donor with breast cancer. Some clones in this sample may be carry-over from other donors' samples.

With respect to this clonotype: Since the CDR3 does not end with the conserved phenylalanine or tryptophan, this likely comes from a read error. The chain employs TRBV28 and TRBJ1-2, with D possibly being TRBD1 (5 bases). CDR1 and CDR2 from the germline V gene are MDHEN and SYDVKM. The CDR3 covers 13 residues. V lost 5 bases to trimming and J lost 1 base, with 8 bases between them. CDR3 bases: TGTGCCAGCAGTCCCCAGGGTAACTATGGCTACACCCTC. It yields the protein CASSPQGNYGYTL.

A few counts support this clonotype. V and J are TRBV3-1 and TRBJ1-2; 9 nucleotides line up with TRBD1. The CDR3 totals 18 residues. V shed 0 bases and J 7 bases; nucleotides not matched to a gene: 15. Germline V CDR1 and CDR2: LGHDT, YNNKEL (reference sequence). The CDR3 loop reads CASSQDVLPGQGSGGYTF. The CDR3 coding sequence is TGTGCCAGCAGCCAAGACGTTCTCCCGGGACAGGGTTCCGGTGGCTACACCTTC.

The rearrangement links TRBV20-1 to TRBJ2-2; 10 bases line up with TRBD1. CDR3 length: 16 residues. Unmatched junction bases numbered 6, after V lost 2 bases and J lost 3 bases. Germline assignment: CDR1 DFQATT and CDR2 SNEGSKA (reference sequence). The chain's CDR3 is CSARNAGTGDTGELFF. In DNA, the CDR3 is TGCAGTGCTAGAAACGCCGGGACAGGGGACACCGGGGAGCTGTTTTTT.

Many counts were recorded for this clonotype. The J gene is TRBJ2-7, the V gene TRBV5-1, with D tentatively TRBD2 (5 bases). Trimming took off 1 base at V and 2 bases at J, with 13 bases between the two ends. CDR1 is SGHRS and CDR2 is YFSETQ in the germline V gene. CDR3 length: 15 residues. Written as DNA, the CDR3 is TGCGCCAGCAGCTTGTCCCCGGGGAACCCCTACGAGCAGTACTTC. Translation: CASSLSPGNPYEQYF.

This clonotype was picked up many times. The chain recombines TRBV5-4 with TRBJ2-5; weak D call: TRBD1 (6 bases). V lost 4 bases to trimming and J lost 1 base, with 11 bases between them. Per the germline V gene, CDR1 is SGHNT and CDR2 is YYREEE (reference sequence). The CDR3 is 14 amino acids. The CDR3 spells CASSGTRGQETQYF. DNA for the CDR3: TGTGCCAGCAGCGGGACACGGGGCCAAGAGACCCAGTACTTC.

This clonotype was seen many times. Germline is not matched at one junction end, which may reflect a read error. The chain has TRBV5-6 and TRBJ1-2; D might be TRBD1 (5 bases). Per germline, CDR1 SGHDT and CDR2 YYEEEE. There are 12 residues in the CDR3. The CDR3 loop reads CAGSTGLPGYTF. The CDR3 bases are TGTGCCGGCAGCACGGGACTGCCTGGCTACACCTTC.

This clonotype showed up many times. The rearrangement links TRBV6-1 to TRBJ2-5; TRBD1 matches at 11 bases. The germline V gene encodes CDR1 MNHNS and CDR2 SASEGT. Germline trimming cut 10 bases from V and 6 bases from J; bases unmatched to any gene: 10. This CDR3 is 14 amino acids long. This CDR3 reads CATIRTGGEKTQYF. In DNA form, the CDR3 reads TGTGCCACCATAAGGACAGGGGGCGAAAAGACCCAGTACTTC.

The rearrangement joins TRBV20-1 to TRBJ1-1, with TRBD1 matching over 12 bases. The V gene end was trimmed by 4 bases and the J gene end by 6 bases; junction bases not matched to a gene: 12. The CDR3 is 16 residues long. CDR1 is DFQATT and CDR2 is SNEGSKA in the germline V gene (reference sequence). CDR3 in DNA: TGCAGTGCTACAGGGGACAGGGGGCTAGTTAGTCCTGAAGCTTTCTTT. Its translation is CSATGDRGLVSPEAFF.

V gene TRBV3-1 combines with J gene TRBJ2-1, with D perhaps TRBD1 or TRBD2 (5 bases each). V was cut by 0 bases and J by 4 bases, with 16 bases left in between. The V gene's germline CDR1 is LGHDT and CDR2 YNNKEL (reference sequence). The CDR3 has 17 residues. The CDR3 DNA reads TGTGCCAGCAGCCAAGACGGGGCTCGAAGGCGGTACAATGAGCAGTTCTTC. It yields the protein CASSQDGARRRYNEQFF.

The chain joins TRBV27 to TRBJ2-3, with D possibly being TRBD1 (6 bases). The V and J ends lost 7 bases and 1 base respectively, with 15 bases between them. Germline assignment: CDR1 MNHEY and CDR2 SMNVEV (reference sequence). The CDR3 is 15 residues long. CDR3 protein: CASKLRGEGTDTQYF. The CDR3 DNA is TGTGCCAGCAAACTCAGGGGAGAGGGCACAGATACGCAGTATTTT.

This clonotype was seen many times. The V and J genes are TRBV11-2 and TRBJ1-6; 7 nucleotides line up with TRBD1. The CDR3 length is 15 residues. Germline loops: CDR1 SGHAT, CDR2 FQNNGV. The V and J ends lost 5 bases and 7 bases, in that order; junction bases with no gene match: 8. The CDR3 bases are TGTGCCAGCAGCCCCGCGACAGGGATAAATTCACCCCTCCACTTT. Protein: CASSPATGINSPLHF.

On this clonotype itself: Here the CDR3 omits its conserved ending phenylalanine or tryptophan, so a read error is the likely source. The DNA is left out, because the CDR3 cannot be placed on it with certainty; the CDR3 is given as TCRdb lists it. The chain employs TRBV20-1 and TRBJ1-2. CDR1 is DFQATT, CDR2 SNEGSKA, per germline (reference sequence). The CDR3 contains 9 residues when both ends are counted. The CDR3 sequence: CSARSGRGI.

Note on this clonotype: A much larger clone differs by one base, so this may be a read error. The V gene is TRBV4-1, the J gene TRBJ2-1; 13 bases agree with TRBD2. The CDR3 loop spans 17 amino acids. Germline values: CDR1 MGHRA, CDR2 YSYEKL. For the CDR3, the DNA is TGCGCCAGCAGCCAATGGGCCACTAGCGGGGGGGCCAGTGAGCAGCTCTTC. Its translation: CASSQWATSGGASEQLF.

This clonotype has ten or more counts. V gene TRBV5-8 combines with J gene TRBJ1-2, with 8 bases that match TRBD1. In germline, CDR1 is SGHTS, CDR2 YDEGEE. This CDR3 comprises 14 residues. The junction had 2 bases not matched to a gene; V was cut back by 0 bases and J by 4 bases. CDR3 sequence (DNA): TGTGCCAGCAGCTTGGGCAGGGGGCCCTATGGCTACACCTTC. It encodes CASSLGRGPYGYTF.

The chain carries TRBV2 and TRBJ2-5; 8 bases map to TRBD1. Trimming took 6 bases from V and 0 from J; bases not matched to a gene: 6. Looked up from germline, CDR1 is SNHLY and CDR2 is FYNNEI. CDR3 size: 15 residues. CDR3 nucleotides: TGTGCCAGCAGCATACAGGGGGACAACCAAGAGACCCAGTACTTC. It translates to CASSIQGDNQETQYF.

This clonotype was seen ten or more times. The chain combines TRBV7-8 with TRBJ2-2; D remains ambiguous. CDR3 length equals 12 residues. Germline lookup yields CDR1 SGHVS and CDR2 FQNEAQ. V was trimmed by 2 bases and J by 7 bases, leaving 5 bases between them. CDR3 amino acids: CASSLIVGELFF. The CDR3 region has the DNA TGTGCCAGCAGCTTAATCGTCGGGGAGCTGTTTTTT.

This clonotype was seen at least ten times. The genes are TRBV5-1 and TRBJ2-1; unclear D gene. The CDR3 is 15 residues long. V was trimmed by 4 bases and J by 6 bases, leaving 17 bases between them. CDR1 SGHRS and CDR2 YFSETQ come from the germline V gene. CDR3 in amino acids: CASSLDKASGNEQFF. CDR3 DNA sequence: TGCGCCAGCAGCCTCGACAAGGCCTCCGGCAATGAGCAGTTCTTC.

This clonotype has a count of ten or more. The J gene is TRBJ1-4, the V gene TRBV5-6; 7 positions agree with TRBD1. Germline CDR1 and CDR2: SGHDT and YYEEEE. With V trimmed by 4 bases and J by 4 bases, 4 bases remained unmatched. The length of the CDR3 is 14 residues. The CDR3 spells CASSMTGINEKLFF. CDR3 DNA sequence: TGTGCCAGCAGCATGACAGGGATTAATGAAAAACTGTTTTTT.

This clonotype has at least ten counts. This chain joins TRBV4-1 and TRBJ2-1; 7 nucleotides align to TRBD1. V lost 4 bases and J lost 1; bases outside the gene matches: 4. CDR1 MGHRA and CDR2 YSYEKL come from the germline V gene. The CDR3 has 15 residues. CDR3 residues: CASSLTGDSYNEQFF. The CDR3 bases are TGCGCCAGCAGCCTAACAGGGGATTCCTACAATGAGCAGTTCTTC.

This clonotype was observed many times. The chain has TRBV7-9 and TRBJ2-1; no clear D. V lost 1 base to trimming and J lost 8 bases, with 9 bases between them. The CDR3 is made up of 13 amino acids. Germline V gene sequence: CDR1 SEHNR, CDR2 FQNEAQ (reference sequence). DNA for the CDR3: TGTGCCAGCAGCTTAGAGAGGTTAGATGAGCAGTTCTTC. Its translation: CASSLERLDEQFF.

This clonotype was found many times. The chain has TRBV10-2 and TRBJ2-1, with D tentatively TRBD1 or TRBD2 (5 bases each). The V gene's germline CDR1 is WSHSY and CDR2 SAAADI. CDR3 size: 16 residues. V lost 0 bases, J lost 5 bases, and 14 bases lay in between. CDR3 coding DNA: TGCGCCAGCAGTGAGTCAACCGGGGCGCTTGACAATGAGCAGTTCTTC. Its translation: CASSESTGALDNEQFF.

The chain recombines TRBV20-1 with TRBJ2-3, with TRBD1 matching 8 bases. The CDR3 is made up of 14 amino acids. Germline V lookup: CDR1 DFQATT, CDR2 SNEGSKA (reference sequence). Trimming cost V 7 bases and J 2 bases; bases outside gene matches: 8. The CDR3 protein is CSEVGQDYTDTQYF. DNA for the CDR3: TGCAGTGAGGTGGGACAGGATTACACAGATACGCAGTATTTT.

This clonotype appeared many times. J is TRBJ1-5 and V is TRBV2; 7 nucleotides align to TRBD1. The germline V gene has CDR1 SNHLY and CDR2 FYNNEI. With V trimmed by 7 bases and J by 4 bases, 13 bases remained unmatched. The CDR3 runs to 16 residues. The CDR3: CASTDRDSWSNQPQHF. CDR3 DNA: TGTGCCAGCACTGACCGGGACAGTTGGTCGAATCAGCCCCAGCATTTT.

In regard to this clonotype: A much larger clone differs by one base, so this may be a read error. The rearrangement joins TRBV6-1 to TRBJ2-7, with D possibly called TRBD1 or TRBD2 (6 bases each). Trimming stripped 8 bases from V and 5 bases from J, with 16 bases between. The CDR3 is 13 amino acids. The V gene's germline CDR1 is MNHNS and CDR2 SASEGT. The CDR3 bases are TGTGCCAGCTCTTGGGGGCGGGAAGACGAGCAGTACTTC. The encoded protein is CASSWGREDEQYF.

This clonotype was found many times. The chain is built from TRBV13 and TRBJ2-7; TRBD2 aligns across 7 bases. The CDR3 consists of 13 residues. The germline gives CDR1 PRHDT, CDR2 FYEKMQ (reference sequence). V dropped 9 bases and J dropped 3; count of bases not matched to a gene: 8. In nucleotides, the CDR3 is TGTGCCAGTTCTCCTGCGGGGGACTACGAGCAGTACTTC. Translated, it gives CASSPAGDYEQYF.

About this clonotype: A much larger clone differs from this one at a single base, so this may be a read error. Since no conserved phenylalanine or tryptophan closes the CDR3, a read error is the likely cause. The genes are TRBV7-6 and TRBJ2-5, with D possibly being TRBD2 (5 bases). V was pared by 2 bases and J by 6 bases, with 13 bases between. This CDR3 is built from 14 residues. The germline V gene encodes CDR1 SGHVS and CDR2 FNYEAQ. In nucleotides, the CDR3 is TGTGCCAGCAGCTTAAGGGCGGGCCCGAAGACCCAGTACCTC. It specifies CASSLRAGPKTQYL.

This clonotype occurred once. It is likely a read error, because the conserved phenylalanine at the end of the CDR3 is missing. It is unclear where the CDR3 begins or ends on the DNA, so no DNA is shown, and the CDR3 is as TCRdb lists it. This chain joins TRBV7-2 and TRBJ1-2; the table's D gene call, TRBD1, was not cross checked with the DNA. CDR1 is SGHTA, CDR2 FQGNSA, per germline. The CDR3 length is 15 residues, termini included. CDR3 amino acids: CASSPATGDKYGYPS.

This clonotype was seen ten or more times. CDR3 sequence reads: CASSHQRGANVLTF. The DNA of the CDR3 is TGTGCCAGTAGTCACCAACGAGGGGCCAACGTCCTGACTTTC. V gene TRBV19 combines with J gene TRBJ2-6, with no clear D. Germline V lookup: CDR1 LNHDA, CDR2 SQIVND (reference sequence). The V end lost 5 bases, the J end lost 4 bases, and 9 bases lay between the germline ends. This CDR3 comprises 14 residues.

This clonotype was seen repeatedly, ten times or more. This chain connects TRBV20-1 to TRBJ1-3, with TRBD1 matching over 8 bases. The CDR3 is 16 residues long. Germline lookup yields CDR1 DFQATT and CDR2 SNEGSKA (reference sequence). V shed 3 bases and J 0 bases; nucleotides not matched to a gene: 7. Here the CDR3 reads CSARAGQAYSGNTIYF. The CDR3 nucleotides are TGCAGTGCTAGGGCGGGACAGGCTTACTCTGGAAACACCATATATTTT.

The table lists this clonotype with many counts. V usage is TRBV19 and J usage is TRBJ1-5, with D maybe TRBD1 (5 bases). Trimming stripped 8 bases from V and 5 bases from J, with 13 bases between. The CDR3 is 13 amino acids. Germline lookup yields CDR1 LNHDA and CDR2 SQIVND (reference sequence). The CDR3 bases are TGTGCCAGTTCCGCTCAGGGTGATCAGCCCCAGCATTTT. Encoded protein: CASSAQGDQPQHF.

This clonotype has more than one count but fewer than ten. The chain combines TRBV4-1 with TRBJ1-1, with 7 bases lining up with TRBD1. After removal of 4 bases from V and 2 bases from J, the junction contained 1 base not matched to a gene. This CDR3 region has 13 residues. The germline V gene has CDR1 MGHRA and CDR2 YSYEKL. The CDR3: CASSRQGNTEAFF. The CDR3 region has the DNA TGCGCCAGCAGCCGACAGGGAAACACTGAAGCTTTCTTT.

The chain carries TRBV4-3 and TRBJ1-1, with D uncertain. Germline CDR1 is LGHNA and CDR2 is YSLEER. V dropped 1 base and J dropped 2 bases, with 5 bases sitting between them. The CDR3 contains 13 residues. In DNA, the CDR3 is TGCGCCAGCAGCCAAGCGGGTAACACTGAAGCTTTCTTT. Encoded protein: CASSQAGNTEAFF.